Listed here are 6 T cell receptor beta chains from one sample, sequenced in a study of blood T cell repertoires in COVID-19. Data came from immunoSEQ multiplex PCR; TCRdb stores just in-frame clones and leaves some out. Of about 320,000 clones listed, around nine tenths are singletons. Sequencing used PBMCs or T cells enriched from blood (not recorded which). These receptors were obtained from a man aged 30 to 39 who had recovered from COVID-19.

The chain joins TRBV7-8 to TRBJ1-4; tentatively, D is TRBD1 (5 bases). Trimming shortened V by 4 bases and J by 5 bases, and 8 bases separated the two germline ends. Germline V CDR1 and CDR2: SGHVS, FQNEAQ. The CDR3 has 13 residues. This CDR3 reads CASSSRQNEKLFF. CDR3 coding DNA: TGTGCCAGCAGCTCCAGACAGAATGAAAAACTGTTTTTT.

The V gene is TRBV27, the J gene TRBJ2-7; 11 positions agree with TRBD2. V gave up 5 bases and J gave up 3 bases; unmatched junction bases: 3. CDR1 MNHEY and CDR2 SMNVEV come from the germline V gene (reference sequence). The CDR3 covers 14 residues. CDR3 nucleotides: TGTGCCAGCAGTCTAGCGGGGGGCCACTACGAGCAGTACTTC. Amino acids: CASSLAGGHYEQYF.

This clone was detected only once. V is TRBV5-1 and J is TRBJ1-1; 7 nucleotides agree with TRBD1. Trimming removed 0 bases from V and 4 bases from J; junction bases left unmatched: 6. The germline gives CDR1 SGHRS, CDR2 YFSETQ. The CDR3 loop spans 15 amino acids. The CDR3 reads CASSLGSGGGTEAFF. CDR3 nucleotides: TGCGCCAGCAGCTTGGGGTCAGGGGGAGGCACTGAAGCTTTCTTT. Full variable domain (outside the CDR3, taken from reference TRBV5-1 and TRBJ1-1): KAGVTQTPRYLIKTRGQQVTLSCSPISGHRSVSWYQQTPGQGLQFLFEYFSETQRNKGNFPGRFSGRQFSNSRSEMNVSTLELGDSALYLCASSLGSGGGTEAFFGQGTRLTVV.

V and J are TRBV30 and TRBJ1-5; possible D gene TRBD1, 5 bases. Per germline, CDR1 GTSNPN and CDR2 SVGIG (reference sequence). This CDR3 spans 14 amino acids. V lost 1 base and J lost 3, with 10 bases in between. Here the CDR3 reads CAWSEGYSNQPQHF. For the CDR3, the DNA is TGTGCCTGGAGTGAGGGGTATTCCAATCAGCCCCAGCATTTT.

V and J are TRBV27 and TRBJ1-6; tentative D call: TRBD1 (5 bases). In germline, CDR1 is MNHEY, CDR2 SMNVEV (reference sequence). V was trimmed by 7 bases and J by 10 bases, leaving 11 bases between them. This CDR3 contains 12 residues. CDR3 residues: CASTGWASPLHF. CDR3 in DNA: TGTGCCAGCACAGGGTGGGCATCACCCCTCCACTTT.

The chain couples TRBV6-5 to TRBJ1-5, with D uncertain. CDR3 size: 15 residues. Germline CDR1 reads MNHEY; CDR2 reads SVGAGI. V was pared by 5 bases and J by 1 base, with 12 bases between. CDR3 sequence (DNA): TGTGCCAGCAGTCCGAGATTGAGGAGCAATCAGCCCCAGCATTTT. It specifies CASSPRLRSNQPQHF.